This T cell receptor beta chain was captured by sequencing in a study of T cell changes during pregnancy in multiple sclerosis. Germline CDR1 SEHNR, CDR2 FQNEAQ (reference sequence). The V end was cut by 0 bases, the J end by 2 bases, with 13 bases between. The CDR3 consists of 17 residues. Measured with immunoSEQ multiplex PCR; TCRdb has only the in-frame clones, and not every one. The sample yields almost 35,000 clones, 90% seen once. This receptor was identified in a female donor with multiple sclerosis, enrolled in a pregnancy study. The chain joins TRBV7-9 to TRBJ1-4, with D tentatively TRBD1 (6 bases). The material was CD8+ T cells from peripheral blood mononuclear cells, obtained in the first trimester of pregnancy. CDR3 sequence: CASSLAGQPGTNEKLFF. The CDR3 DNA follows: TGTGCCAGCAGCTTAGCAGGACAGCCTGGGACTAATGAAAAACTGTTTTTT.